This is a list of T cell receptor beta chains from one sample in a study of T cell responses to AZD1222 COVID-19 vaccine. Assay used: immunoSEQ multiplex PCR; TCRdb lists only in-frame clones, some missing. Of about 100,000 clones detected, approximately 87% appear once; the ten largest clones hold about 3%. Sequencing was performed on peripheral blood, taken on day 0 of AZD1222 vaccination. The receptors shown here come from an adult in good health. CDR3s include the opening cysteine and the closing phenylalanine or tryptophan. A D gene is named only where the DNA matches it firmly.

J: TRBJ1-2; D: -; V: TRBV29-1; CDR3: CSVAWGDYGYTF
J: TRBJ1-1; D: TRBD1; V: TRBV9; CDR3: CASSVGTLGNRGAFF
J: TRBJ1-5; D: TRBD1; V: TRBV11-1; CDR3: CASSRDSNQPQHF
J: TRBJ2-7; D: TRBD1; V: TRBV5-1; CDR3: CASSFQTGPYEQYF
J: TRBJ2-5; D: TRBD1; V: TRBV6-2/TRBV6-3; CDR3: CASSYQTTGQETQYF
J: TRBJ2-3; D: -; V: TRBV11-1; CDR3: CASSLLAVTQRRAQYF
J: TRBJ1-5; D: -; V: TRBV6-6; CDR3: CASSYEDQPQHF
J: TRBJ2-1; D: -; V: TRBV6-5; CDR3: CASSYSGNEQFF
J: TRBJ2-7; D: TRBD1; V: TRBV23-1; CDR3: CASTPRQGSHEQYF
J: TRBJ1-2; D: -; V: TRBV9; CDR3: CASSVQVGPTNYGYTF
J: TRBJ1-1; D: TRBD1; V: TRBV5-4; CDR3: CAAGIDRVNTEAFF
J: TRBJ1-2; D: -; V: TRBV18; CDR3: CASSPGEHYGYTF
J: TRBJ1-1; D: TRBD1; V: TRBV24-1; CDR3: CATSGQGAEAFF
J: TRBJ2-1; D: -; V: TRBV18; CDR3: CASSARAWGQFF
J: TRBJ2-7; D: TRBD1; V: TRBV7-2; CDR3: CASSSGKGAWEQYF
J: TRBJ1-4; D: TRBD1; V: TRBV11-2; CDR3: CASSLTGGNEKLFF
J: TRBJ2-5; D: -; V: TRBV3-1/TRBV3-2; CDR3: CASRMMGEETQYF
J: TRBJ2-3; D: -; V: TRBV15; CDR3: CATSRGKGGGTDTQYF
J: TRBJ1-5; D: TRBD1; V: TRBV5-1; CDR3: CASSLEGTVYQPQHF
J: TRBJ2-3; D: -; V: TRBV19; CDR3: CASSLHTDTQYF
J: TRBJ1-1; D: -; V: TRBV6-5; CDR3: CASSYGAGFENTEAFF
J: TRBJ2-7; D: TRBD1; V: TRBV5-6; CDR3: CASSSFGQAGKQYF
J: TRBJ1-2; D: -; V: TRBV19; CDR3: CASSIPRSGLGGYTF
J: TRBJ2-7; D: TRBD1; V: TRBV10-3; CDR3: CAIKDRDSYEQYF
J: TRBJ1-6; D: -; V: TRBV7-9; CDR3: CASSLDGVSNSPLHF
J: TRBJ1-1; D: -; V: TRBV5-5; CDR3: CASSFVSQSNTEAFF
J: TRBJ2-2; D: TRBD2; V: TRBV27; CDR3: CASSPQLAGAGELFF
J: TRBJ1-1; D: -; V: TRBV3-1/TRBV3-2; CDR3: CASSQDLGGGEVTEAFF
J: TRBJ2-3; D: -; V: TRBV5-8; CDR3: CASSLRGTDTQYF
J: TRBJ2-3; D: TRBD2; V: TRBV9; CDR3: CASSVEAGPPDTQYF
J: TRBJ1-6; D: -; V: TRBV7-6; CDR3: CASSPRSSYNSPLHF